This is a list of T cell receptor beta chains from one sample in a study of T cells after posttransplantation cyclophosphamide. Some clones are missing from TCRdb's copy, which holds only in-frame ones; the method was immunoSEQ multiplex PCR. The sample contains fewer than 6,000 clones, approximately 68% of which appear only once. Here the sequenced sample was PBMCs, taken 362 days after allogeneic stem cell transplant with posttransplant cyclophosphamide. The receptors here all came from a male patient aged 55 to 70 who received an allogeneic stem cell transplant from an unrelated donor, was CMV-positive, and had acute GVHD only. Some T cells may possibly be graft donor cells. Each CDR3 is given with its conserved first and last residue. D genes are given only for firm matches. Clone size, where shown, is once, few, many, or a class for clones that have expanded.

TRBV9,TRBD1,TRBJ1-3,NA,CASSQRTGLSSGNTIYF,TGTGCCAGCAGCCAGCGGACAGGACTGAGCTCTGGAAACACCATATATTTT
TRBV4-1,TRBD2,TRBJ2-7,few,CASSQVKMLAGSSYEQYF,TGCGCCAGCAGCCAAGTGAAAATGTTAGCGGGAAGCTCCTACGAGCAGTACTTC
TRBV5-1,NA,TRBJ1-3,NA,CASAEGSGNTIYF,TGCGCCAGCGCGGAGGGATCTGGAAACACCATATATTTT
TRBV7-7,TRBD1,TRBJ2-5,NA,CASSNDRAPETQYF,TGTGCCAGCAGCAACGACAGGGCACCAGAGACCCAGTACTTC
TRBV30,TRBD1,TRBJ1-2,NA,CAWTGTVYGYTF,TGTGCCTGGACCGGGACAGTCTATGGCTACACCTTC
TRBV19,TRBD1,TRBJ1-4,NA,CASNAKTGLYEKLFF,TGTGCCAGTAACGCGAAGACAGGGTTATATGAAAAACTGTTTTTT
TRBV6-4,NA,TRBJ1-2,NA,CASREEGGYGYTF,TGTGCCAGCCGCGAGGAAGGGGGCTATGGCTACACCTTC
TRBV6-1,TRBD1,TRBJ2-1,NA,CASSDWAGGSEQFF,TGTGCCAGCAGTGACTGGGCAGGGGGCAGTGAGCAGTTCTTC
TRBV5-1,NA,TRBJ1-4,NA,CASGLGLIQGNEKLFF,TGCGCCAGCGGCTTGGGACTAATACAGGGTAATGAAAAACTGTTTTTT
TRBV7-9,NA,TRBJ1-1,NA,CASSLGGAEAFF,TGTGCCAGCAGCTTAGGGGGCGCTGAAGCTTTCTTT
TRBV6-4,NA,TRBJ1-5,NA,CASSAQDNQPQHF,TGTGCCAGCAGTGCACAGGATAATCAGCCCCAGCATTTT
TRBV19,TRBD1,TRBJ1-1,few,CASSLGQGMRLAFF,TGTGCCAGTAGTCTCGGACAGGGGATGAGGTTGGCTTTCTTT
TRBV28,NA,TRBJ1-5,few,CAIRDILRGNQPQHF,TGTGCCATCAGGGACATCCTGCGAGGAAATCAGCCCCAGCATTTT
TRBV7-3,NA,TRBJ2-1,NA,CASSFSGDPYNEQFF,TGTGCCAGCAGCTTTAGCGGAGACCCCTACAATGAGCAGTTCTTC
TRBV7-2,TRBD1,TRBJ2-5,NA,CASSLGTGGPETQYF,TGTGCCAGCAGCTTAGGGACAGGGGGCCCGGAGACCCAGTACTTC
TRBV5-8,NA,TRBJ1-4,NA,CASSLVREEKLFF,TGTGCCAGCAGCTTGGTACGAGAGGAAAAACTGTTTTTT
TRBV5-4,NA,TRBJ1-2,NA,CASSSGQQYGYTF,TGTGCCAGCAGCTCGGGACAACAGTATGGCTACACCTTC
TRBV27,NA,TRBJ2-7,NA,CASSLSQSRGYEQYF,TGTGCCAGCAGTTTATCCCAGAGCAGGGGCTACGAGCAGTACTTC
TRBV18,NA,TRBJ1-2,NA,CASSPGERNYGYTF,TGTGCCAGCTCACCTGGGGAGAGAAACTATGGCTACACCTTC
TRBV7-2,TRBD2,TRBJ2-7,NA,CASSLVSGAEQYF,TGTGCCAGCAGCTTAGTAAGCGGGGCCGAGCAGTACTTC
TRBV2,TRBD2,TRBJ2-5,NA,CASRRLAGGQETQYF,TGTGCCAGCCGCAGACTAGCGGGGGGGCAAGAGACCCAGTACTTC
TRBV7-6,TRBD1,TRBJ1-1,NA,CASSRRQGGNTEAFF,TGTGCCAGCAGCCGCCGACAGGGGGGGAACACTGAAGCTTTCTTT
TRBV11-2,NA,TRBJ2-2,NA,CASSTKNANTGELFF,TGTGCCAGCAGCACTAAGAACGCGAACACCGGGGAGCTGTTTTTT
TRBV4-2,TRBD2,TRBJ2-2,NA,CASSQDWGSGSPFTGELFF,TGTGCCAGCAGCCAAGATTGGGGTAGCGGGAGTCCTTTCACCGGGGAGCTGTTTTTT
TRBV5-1,TRBD2,TRBJ2-7,NA,CASSPLAGGPRYEQYF,TGCGCCAGCAGCCCCCTAGCGGGGGGACCTAGATACGAGCAGTACTTC
TRBV6-1,TRBD1,TRBJ2-5,NA,CASPLRGQGQETQYF,TGTGCCAGCCCCCTTAGGGGACAGGGCCAAGAGACCCAGTACTTC
TRBV7-3,NA,TRBJ1-5,NA,CASSLQGGQPQHF,TGTGCCAGCAGCTTACAGGGCGGTCAGCCCCAGCATTTT
TRBV6-6,NA,TRBJ2-7,few,CASSFSTGVVEQYF,TGTGCCAGCAGCTTTTCAACCGGAGTTGTCGAGCAGTACTTC
TRBV5-1,NA,TRBJ1-2,NA,CASSQTDSYGYTF,TGCGCCAGCAGCCAGACTGACAGCTATGGCTACACCTTC
TRBV18,TRBD2,TRBJ2-5,NA,CASSRGGPGEAQYF,TGTGCCAGCTCTCGCGGGGGGCCGGGAGAGGCCCAGTACTTC
TRBV4-3,TRBD1,TRBJ2-3,few,CASSDEGAVDTQYF,TGCGCCAGCAGCGACGAGGGGGCGGTAGATACGCAGTATTTT
TRBV5-1,TRBD2,TRBJ2-7,once,CASSPTSGSYEQYF,TGCGCCAGCAGCCCGACTAGCGGGAGCTACGAGCAGTACTTC
TRBV7-2,NA,TRBJ1-1,NA,CASTRREGTNTEAFF,TGTGCCAGCACCCGCAGGGAAGGGACTAACACTGAAGCTTTCTTT
TRBV6-1,NA,TRBJ2-1,NA,CASSDLAPEQFF,TGTGCCAGCAGTGATCTAGCGCCTGAGCAGTTCTTC
TRBV30,NA,TRBJ1-4,once,CAYGTSGAGEKLFF,TGTGCCTACGGGACTTCCGGGGCGGGTGAAAAACTGTTTTTT
TRBV15,TRBD1,TRBJ1-6,NA,CATSQGTGAYNSPLHF,TGTGCCACCAGTCAAGGGACAGGGGCCTATAATTCACCCCTCCACTTT
TRBV5-4,TRBD1,TRBJ2-7,NA,CASSFPGTGNYEQYF,TGTGCCAGCAGCTTTCCCGGGACAGGGAACTACGAGCAGTACTTC
TRBV6-6,TRBD2,TRBJ2-3,NA,CASVGGGIGRAQYF,TGTGCCAGCGTTGGGGGGGGAATTGGTAGGGCGCAGTATTTT
TRBV11-2,NA,TRBJ2-2,few,CASSSFVTGELFF,TGTGCCAGCAGCTCGTTTGTCACCGGGGAGCTGTTTTTT
TRBV29-1,TRBD1,TRBJ2-5,NA,CSVRDSKQETQYF,TGCAGCGTCCGGGACAGCAAACAAGAGACCCAGTACTTC
TRBV7-9,NA,TRBJ1-1,NA,CASSLAGGNTEAFF,TGTGCCAGCAGCTTAGCGGGAGGGAACACTGAAGCTTTCTTT
TRBV6-1,TRBD1,TRBJ1-6,NA,CASSIDRAQGPLHF,TGTGCCAGCAGCATTGACAGGGCCCAGGGTCCCCTCCACTTT
TRBV18,NA,TRBJ2-3,NA,CASSPSWPSTDTQYF,TGTGCCAGCTCACCATCCTGGCCTAGCACAGATACGCAGTATTTT
TRBV28,TRBD1,TRBJ1-3,few,CASSPTPGQGTGNTIYF,TGTGCCAGCAGCCCCACCCCGGGACAGGGGACTGGAAACACCATATATTTT
TRBV15,NA,TRBJ1-4,NA,CATSRPMPTQGEKLFF,TGTGCCACCAGCAGACCTATGCCCACCCAGGGTGAAAAACTGTTTTTT
TRBV6-1,TRBD1,TRBJ1-1,NA,CASSRQGAEAFF,TGTGCCAGCAGTCGACAGGGGGCTGAAGCTTTCTTT
TRBV7-9,NA,TRBJ2-3,NA,CASSPPGVSTDTQYF,TGTGCCAGCAGCCCCCCGGGGGTTAGCACAGATACGCAGTATTTT